This T cell receptor (beta chain) was obtained from a study of shared clonotypes between healthy human individuals. Study background: CD4 naive cells filled three plates per donor, CD4 memory three, CD8 naive two and CD8 memory one.

Using immunoSEQ multiplex PCR, the repertoire was profiled, and TCRdb retains in-frame clones only, with some absent. The data show approximately 1,500,000 clones, 95% to 99% seen once. V lost 4 bases, J lost 8 bases, and 12 bases lay in between. From germline, CDR1 is LGHNA and CDR2 YSLEER. The CDR3 extends over 13 amino acids. The rearrangement links TRBV4-3 to TRBJ2-1; D call uncertain. This clonotype was sampled from a man aged 25-40 years in good health. Material: naive CD4+ T cells sorted from blood. Noted subset: CD45RA+ positively selected. The CDR3: CASSPSSLDEQFF. In nucleotides, the CDR3 is TGCGCCAGCAGCCCCTCTAGTCTCGATGAGCAGTTCTTC.